This T cell receptor (beta chain) was found in a study of cytomegalovirus exposure and HLA in healthy donors. Germline lookup yields CDR1 MNHNS and CDR2 SASEGT. V lost 5 bases and J 2 bases, leaving 10 bases between the germline ends. CDR3 size: 14 residues. PCR involved 60 Vbeta and 13 Jbeta primers. Here immunoSEQ multiplex PCR was the method, and the copy in TCRdb shows in-frame clones only, minus some. In the table there are roughly 150,000 clones, 65% to 85% of which are singletons. Sequencing was performed on PBMCs. This TCR came from a boy aged 2 to 9 in good health and CMV-seronegative. The rearrangement uses TRBV6-1 and TRBJ1-5, with D maybe TRBD1 (6 bases). In nucleotides, the CDR3 is TGTGCCAGCAGTAACAGGGCGGGCAATCAGCCCCAGCATTTT. It yields the protein CASSNRAGNQPQHF.